The clone carrying this T cell receptor beta chain was seen only a few times. TCRdb analysed the 5' RACE reads with MiXCR anew, one entry per CDR3 protein. The data hold approximately 150,000 distinct CDR3 sequences, with 4.1% observed a single time. Germline V gives CDR1 SNHLY, CDR2 FYNNEI. The CDR3 has 14 amino acids. Trimming took off 6 bases at V and 7 bases at J, with 15 bases between the two ends. These data are taken from a study of human T cells and chemical hapten exposure. At the level of the study: TCR yields differed between samples (mainly from small differences in pooled library volume).

Whole blood that had not been fractionated was the source of extracted total RNA. The TCR comes from a female donor in good health. The rearrangement uses TRBV2 and TRBJ2-2, with D tentatively TRBD1 (6 bases). For the CDR3, the DNA is TGTGCCAGCAGAGTCACAGGGTTGGGCGGGGAGCTGTTTTTT. This sequence encodes CASRVTGLGGELFF. Complete variable domain (other parts from reference TRBV2 and TRBJ2-2): EPEVTQTPSHQVTQMGQEVILRCVPISNHLYFYWYRQILGQKVEFLVSFYNNEISEKSEIFDDQFSVERPDGSNFTLKIRSTKLEDSAMYFCASRVTGLGGELFFGEGSRLTVL.